This TCR beta chain appears in the sequencing data of a study of spatial heterogeneity in lung cancer (dated by TCRdb to the late 2010s). About the investigation overall: Samples were obtained from 72 patients with early-stage, untreated non-small cell lung cancer from the lung TRACERx cohort. At surgery, fewer than 250 tumor regions, around 64 matched nontumor lung samples and 45 to 60 PBMC samples were TCR-sequenced for both alpha and beta chains. In the raw uncorrected reads, each unique combination of TCR and UMI appeared more than ten times on average. Follow-up PBMC samples were sequenced whenever the samples were available, and the median time to follow-up was roughly 2 years after resection. TCR alpha and beta repertoires were quantitatively compared across multiple tumor regions, matched nontumor lung and blood in non-small cell lung cancer. Nonsynonymous mutation counts, determined by whole-exome sequencing of tumor tissue, were related to TCR repertoire features. More beta-chain than alpha-chain transcripts were consistently detected, likely reflecting higher beta-chain transcript abundance.

Library preparation employed 5' RACE. Sequencing used a NextSeq 500. To allow correction of PCR and sequencing errors, the TCR library protocol tagged every TCR cDNA molecule with a unique molecular identifier. Per the original workflow: Decombinator tools were used for TCR identification, UMI-based error correction and CDR3 extraction. Expanded TCRs were defined as those above a frequency of 2 per 1,000, corresponding to the top 1% of the tumor frequency distribution. Renyi diversity was computed with the R vegan package after each repertoire had been subsampled 100 times to 5,000 TCRs. To build CDR3 similarity networks, amino acid triplet string-kernel similarity was used, and CDR3s were connected when their pairwise similarity was above 0.82. TCRdb cleaned the public reads at Q25 with fastp, built clones with MiXCR and kept in-frame beta chains. Each entry merges the rows of one CDR3 protein and shows their most common DNA and genes. These V and J calls are TCRdb output, not the study's own analysis. The sample has some 110,000 distinct CDR3 sequences on record, 10% to 15% of them singletons. Approximately 17% of the sample rests with the top ten.

CDR1 is given as MNHEY and CDR2 as SVGAGI, both from the germline V gene. V loses 2 bases, J loses 7 bases, and the germline ends lie 9 bases apart. The CDR3 covers 13 residues, taking in both the cysteine and the phenylalanine. The CDR3 DNA has 39 bases and is translated from base 1. The time point label, as the study defines it: blood at routine non-recurrence follow-up after resection. TCR sequencing used whole RNA extracted from tumor and nontumor lung tissue, or from cryopreserved PBMC samples, without cell sorting. Patients were selected for TCR sequencing only if sufficient RNA was available from at least two tumor regions. Paper-wide results and their limitations: Comparisons of baseline and follow-up blood repertoires included only 14 to 15 patients. Confirming at a functional level the hypothesis that regional TCRs recognize regional mutations was considered to require additional single-cell paired TCR alpha and beta sequencing. Ubiquitous expanded tumor TCRs were found in blood more often at tumor resection than at routine follow-up.

This clonotype was recorded many times. This clone's antigen is unknown. One base away there is no much larger clone; base qualities are not given. Here the chain combines TRBV6-5 and TRBJ1-5, with the D gene not confidently named. This receptor was identified in a male donor with early-stage non-small cell lung cancer. The starting material was PBMCs, obtained at follow-up. For the CDR3, the sequence is CASSYEGEQPQHF. The DNA reads TGTGCCAGCAGTTACGAGGGTGAACAGCCCCAGCATTTT.